A single T cell receptor beta chain is shown here with its context. Its matching antigen is unknown. The data belong to a study of identical twins. General study results and limits: Memory repertoires lacked the insertion deficit that abundant cord blood beta clonotypes showed. A cross-sectional statistical analysis, not follow-up of the same donors, supported the conclusions. The models systematically underestimated how much out-of-frame TCR alpha was shared in monozygotic twins.

Germline-derived CDR1 and CDR2 are SQVTM and ANQGSEA. With 7 bases removed from V and 4 bases from J, the gap between germline ends came to 8 bases. The CDR3 runs 11 residues. TCRdb fed the 5' RACE reads into MiXCR, producing one record per CDR3 protein. The top ten clones hold about a tenth of a sample with some 240,000 distinct CDR3 sequences, 10% of them seen once. The chain combines TRBV29-1 with TRBJ2-1; D gene ambiguous. The sample comprised memory T cells sorted from blood. This TCR was sampled from a man aged 50-59 years in good health. CDR3 nucleotide sequence: TGCAGCGCCAAGAAGTACAATGAGCAGTTCTTC. Its protein is CSAKKYNEQFF.